Listed here are 10 T cell receptor beta chains from one sample, sequenced in a study of human T cells and chemical hapten exposure. Time point given: patch test 1, 2 weeks after DPC sensitization. Treatment given: therapeutic diphenylcyclopropenone sensitization with weekly scalp DPC. TCRdb re-called the RACE reads through MiXCR, storing one row per CDR3 protein. Of around 190,000 distinct CDR3 sequences detected, more than 20% appear once; the ten largest clones hold about 6.7%. The sample in question was whole blood, obtained in connection with sensitization to the hapten diphenylcyclopropenone (DPC). The receptors shown here come from a woman in her forties or fifties with alopecia areata. Some clones in this sample may be carry-over from other donors' samples.

This clonotype was observed a handful of times. CDR3 DNA sequence: TGTGCCAGCAGCTTTGGGACCCACGAGCAGTACTTC. Amino acids: CASSFGTHEQYF. V is TRBV28 and J is TRBJ2-7; D tentatively reads TRBD1 or TRBD2 (5 bases each). V lost 6 bases, J lost 5 bases, and 11 bases lay in between. Looked up from germline, CDR1 is MDHEN and CDR2 is SYDVKM. CDR3 length: 12 amino acids.

This clonotype has a handful of counts. The chain carries TRBV29-1 and TRBJ2-5; D is uncertain. The CDR3 covers 13 residues. Germline V lookup: CDR1 SQVTM, CDR2 ANQGSEA. With 6 bases removed from V and 5 bases from J, the gap between germline ends came to 16 bases. DNA for the CDR3: TGCAGCGTGTCCCAGGCCTTCGGGGAGACCCAGTACTTC. Amino acids: CSVSQAFGETQYF.

The DNA of the CDR3 is TGTGCCAGCAGCCGCAGGGCATACGACGAGCAGTACTTC. It translates to CASSRRAYDEQYF. This chain joins TRBV7-7 and TRBJ2-7; possible D gene TRBD1, 5 bases. Germline CDR1 SSHAT, CDR2 FNYEAQ (reference sequence). The CDR3 has 13 amino acids. Trimming took off 5 bases at V and 5 bases at J, with 13 bases between the two ends.

In this sample, this clonotype turned up a few times. V gene TRBV7-2 combines with J gene TRBJ2-3; D call uncertain. With 2 bases removed from V and 2 bases from J, the gap between germline ends came to 5 bases. The germline V gene has CDR1 SGHTA and CDR2 FQGNSA. This CDR3 is built from 13 residues. DNA for the CDR3: TGTGCCAGCAGCTTACAAACCACAGATACGCAGTATTTT. It is translated as CASSLQTTDTQYF. The entire variable domain, with the rest obtained from reference TRBV7-2 and TRBJ2-3, is as follows: GAGVSQSPSNKVTEKGKDVELRCDPISGHTALYWYRQSLGQGLEFLIYFQGNSAPDKSGLPSDRFSAERTGGSVSTLTIQRTQQEDSAVYLCASSLQTTDTQYFGPGTRLTVL.

This clonotype was counted at least ten times. The chain is built from TRBV9 and TRBJ2-3, with D possibly matching TRBD1 (5 bases). The CDR3 loop spans 12 amino acids. Germline assignment: CDR1 SGDLS and CDR2 YYNGEE. The ends were cut back, 8 bases at V and 2 bases at J, with 9 bases in the middle. CDR3 sequence reads: CASRGTTDTQYF. The CDR3, as DNA: TGTGCCAGTAGGGGAACCACAGATACGCAGTATTTT.

This clonotype was seen ten or more times. The V and J genes are TRBV18 and TRBJ1-1; 11 positions match TRBD1. Germline CDR1 KGHSH, CDR2 LQKENI. The CDR3 contains 17 residues. V lost 3 bases, J lost 4 bases, and 10 bases stayed unmatched. DNA of the CDR3: TGTGCCAGCTCACCTGTCGTGGTCGGGACAGGGGGCACTGAAGCTTTCTTT. Translated: CASSPVVVGTGGTEAFF.

The gene calls are TRBV7-6 and TRBJ2-3; D unresolved. CDR1 SGHVS and CDR2 FNYEAQ come from the germline V gene. With 1 base removed from V and 6 bases from J, the gap between germline ends came to 8 bases. This CDR3 is built from 13 residues. The CDR3 is CASSLDKGDTQYF. The CDR3, as DNA: TGTGCCAGCAGCTTAGACAAGGGCGATACGCAGTATTTT. The full variable domain, in which reference TRBV7-6 and TRBJ2-3 provide the parts outside the CDR3, is GAGVSQSPRYKVTKRGQDVALRCDPISGHVSLYWYRQALGQGPEFLTYFNYEAQQDKSGLPNDRFSAERPEGSISTLTIQRTEQRDSAMYRCASSLDKGDTQYFGPGTRLTVL.

This clonotype has a handful of counts. This chain joins TRBV20-1 and TRBJ1-2; D unclear. Looked up from germline, CDR1 is DFQATT and CDR2 is SNEGSKA (reference sequence). V gave up 3 bases and J gave up 6 bases, with 11 bases separating them. The CDR3 runs to 12 residues. The CDR3 here is CSARRLVDGYTF. CDR3 coding DNA: TGCAGTGCTAGGAGGTTGGTCGATGGCTACACCTTC.

This clonotype was counted a few times. This chain links TRBV29-1 with TRBJ2-3; D possibly corresponds to TRBD1 (5 bases). Trimming took 1 base from V and 3 from J, leaving 8 bases between them. The CDR3 is 13 residues long. The germline gives CDR1 SQVTM, CDR2 ANQGSEA. The CDR3 DNA reads TGCAGCGTTGAAGTCGCAGGGACAGATACGCAGTATTTT. Its translation is CSVEVAGTDTQYF.

This chain uses TRBV27 with TRBJ1-6; D not resolved. In germline, CDR1 is MNHEY, CDR2 SMNVEV (reference sequence). V gave up 3 bases and J gave up 5 bases, with 8 bases separating them. This CDR3 is 14 amino acids long. For the CDR3, the DNA is TGTGCCAGCAGTTTGGAGGCCGATAATTCACCCCTCCACTTT. Protein sequence: CASSLEADNSPLHF.